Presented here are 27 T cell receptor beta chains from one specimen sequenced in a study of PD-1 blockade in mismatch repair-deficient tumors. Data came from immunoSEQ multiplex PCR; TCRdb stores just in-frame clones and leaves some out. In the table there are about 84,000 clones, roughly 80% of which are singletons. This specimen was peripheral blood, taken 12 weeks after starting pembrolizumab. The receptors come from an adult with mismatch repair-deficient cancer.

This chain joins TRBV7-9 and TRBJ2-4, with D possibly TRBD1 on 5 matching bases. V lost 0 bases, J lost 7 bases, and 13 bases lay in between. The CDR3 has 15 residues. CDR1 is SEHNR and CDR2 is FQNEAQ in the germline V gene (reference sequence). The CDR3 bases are TGTGCCAGCAGCTTAGCTTTAGTTGACAGTAACATTCAGTACTTC. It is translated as CASSLALVDSNIQYF.

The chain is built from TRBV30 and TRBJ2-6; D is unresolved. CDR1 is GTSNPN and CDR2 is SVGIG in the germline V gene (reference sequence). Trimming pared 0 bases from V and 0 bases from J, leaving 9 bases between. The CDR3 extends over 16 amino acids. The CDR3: CAWSVLRASGANVLTF. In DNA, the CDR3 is TGTGCCTGGAGTGTACTAAGGGCCTCTGGGGCCAACGTCCTGACTTTC.

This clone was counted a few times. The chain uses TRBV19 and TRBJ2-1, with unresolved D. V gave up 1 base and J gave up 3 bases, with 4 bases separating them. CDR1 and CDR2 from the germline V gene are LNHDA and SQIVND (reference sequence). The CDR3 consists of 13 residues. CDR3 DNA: TGTGCCAGTAGTATAGGGGGCTACAATGAGCAGTTCTTC. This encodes CASSIGGYNEQFF.

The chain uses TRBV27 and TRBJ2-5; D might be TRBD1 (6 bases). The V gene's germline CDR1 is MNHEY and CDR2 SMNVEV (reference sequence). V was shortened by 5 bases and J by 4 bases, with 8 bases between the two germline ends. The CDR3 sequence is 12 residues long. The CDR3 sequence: CASSAGAETQYF. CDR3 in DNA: TGTGCCAGCAGTGCAGGGGCAGAGACCCAGTACTTC.

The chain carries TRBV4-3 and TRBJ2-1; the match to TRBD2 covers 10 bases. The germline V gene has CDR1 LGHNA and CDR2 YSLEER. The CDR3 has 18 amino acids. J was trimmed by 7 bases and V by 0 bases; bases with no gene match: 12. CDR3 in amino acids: CASSQDTALAGEENEQFF. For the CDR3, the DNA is TGCGCCAGCAGCCAAGATACGGCGCTAGCGGGAGAGGAAAATGAGCAGTTCTTC.

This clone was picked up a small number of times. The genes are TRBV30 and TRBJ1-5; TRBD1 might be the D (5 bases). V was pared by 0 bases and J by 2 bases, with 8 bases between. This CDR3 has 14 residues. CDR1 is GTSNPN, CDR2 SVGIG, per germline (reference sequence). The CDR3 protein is CAWSVGGGNQPQHF. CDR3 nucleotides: TGTGCCTGGAGTGTAGGAGGGGGCAATCAGCCCCAGCATTTT.

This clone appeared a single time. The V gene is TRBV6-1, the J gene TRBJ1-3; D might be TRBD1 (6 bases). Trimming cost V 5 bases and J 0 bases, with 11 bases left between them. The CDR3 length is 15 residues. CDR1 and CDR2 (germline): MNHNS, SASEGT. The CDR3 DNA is TGTGCCAGCAGTCTTGGACAGTACTCTGGAAACACCATATATTTT. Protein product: CASSLGQYSGNTIYF.

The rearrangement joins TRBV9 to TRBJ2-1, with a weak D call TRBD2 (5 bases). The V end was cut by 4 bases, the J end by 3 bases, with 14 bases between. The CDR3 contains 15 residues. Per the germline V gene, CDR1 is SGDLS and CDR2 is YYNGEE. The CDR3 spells CASSNTATIYNEQFF. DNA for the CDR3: TGTGCCAGCAGCAACACAGCGACTATCTACAATGAGCAGTTCTTC.

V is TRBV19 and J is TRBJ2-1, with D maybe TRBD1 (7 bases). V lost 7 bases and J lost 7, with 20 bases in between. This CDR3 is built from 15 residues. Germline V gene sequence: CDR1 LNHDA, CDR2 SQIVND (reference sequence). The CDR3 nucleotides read TGTGCCAGTAATCCCCAGCCAGGGGGGCTTAATGAGCAGTTCTTC. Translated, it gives CASNPQPGGLNEQFF.

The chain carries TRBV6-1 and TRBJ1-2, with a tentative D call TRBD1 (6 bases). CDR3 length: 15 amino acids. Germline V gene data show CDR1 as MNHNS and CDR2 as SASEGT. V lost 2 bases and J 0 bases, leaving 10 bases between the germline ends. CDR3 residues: CASSERRGTNYGYTF. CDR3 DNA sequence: TGTGCCAGCAGTGAACGCAGGGGTACTAACTATGGCTACACCTTC.

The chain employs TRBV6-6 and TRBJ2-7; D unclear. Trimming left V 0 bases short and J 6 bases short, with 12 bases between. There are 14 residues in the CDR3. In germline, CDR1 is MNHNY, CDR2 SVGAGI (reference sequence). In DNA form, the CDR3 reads TGTGCCAGCAGTTACTCGAGAGGCCGCCCCGAGCAGTACTTC. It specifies CASSYSRGRPEQYF.

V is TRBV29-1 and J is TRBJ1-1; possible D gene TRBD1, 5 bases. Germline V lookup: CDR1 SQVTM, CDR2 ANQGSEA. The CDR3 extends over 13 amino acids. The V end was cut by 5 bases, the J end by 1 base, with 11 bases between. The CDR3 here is CSVSTGPNTEAFF. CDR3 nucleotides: TGCAGCGTTTCTACGGGACCGAACACTGAAGCTTTCTTT.

The CDR3 nucleotides read TGTGCCAGCAGCTTAGCGAACAGCCACATAAACACAGATACGCAGTATTTT. This codes for CASSLANSHINTDTQYF. The chain uses TRBV7-9 and TRBJ2-3; D unresolved. Germline assignment: CDR1 SEHNR and CDR2 FQNEAQ (reference sequence). V was cut by 0 bases and J by 2 bases, with 15 bases left in between. This CDR3 is built from 17 residues.

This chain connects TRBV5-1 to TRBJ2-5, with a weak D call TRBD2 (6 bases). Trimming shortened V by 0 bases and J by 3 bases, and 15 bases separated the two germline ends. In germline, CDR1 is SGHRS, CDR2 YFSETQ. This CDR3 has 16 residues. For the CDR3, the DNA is TGCGCCAGCAGCTTGGGCGTCCCCCCGGGAGAAGAGACCCAGTACTTC. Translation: CASSLGVPPGEETQYF.

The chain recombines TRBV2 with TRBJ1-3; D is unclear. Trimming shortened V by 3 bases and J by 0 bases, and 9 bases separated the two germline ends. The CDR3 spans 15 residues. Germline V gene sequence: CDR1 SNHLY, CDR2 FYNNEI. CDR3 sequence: CASSEGRISGNTIYF. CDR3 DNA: TGTGCCAGCAGTGAGGGCAGGATCTCTGGAAACACCATATATTTT.

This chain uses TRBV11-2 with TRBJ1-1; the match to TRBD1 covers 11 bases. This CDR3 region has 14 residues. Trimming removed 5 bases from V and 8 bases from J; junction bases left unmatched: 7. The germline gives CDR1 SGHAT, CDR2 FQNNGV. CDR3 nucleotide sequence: TGTGCCAGCAGCAAGGGACAGGGGGAGCCGGAAGCTTTCTTT. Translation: CASSKGQGEPEAFF.

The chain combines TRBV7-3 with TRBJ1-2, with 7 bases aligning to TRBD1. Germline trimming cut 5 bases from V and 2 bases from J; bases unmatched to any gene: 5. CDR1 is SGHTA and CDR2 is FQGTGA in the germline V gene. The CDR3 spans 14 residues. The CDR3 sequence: CASSAGTANYGYTF. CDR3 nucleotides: TGTGCCAGCAGCGCCGGGACAGCAAACTATGGCTACACCTTC.

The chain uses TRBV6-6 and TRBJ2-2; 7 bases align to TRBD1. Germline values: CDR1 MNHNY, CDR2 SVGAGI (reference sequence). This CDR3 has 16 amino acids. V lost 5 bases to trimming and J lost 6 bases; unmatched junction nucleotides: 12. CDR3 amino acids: CASSSRDSTSAGELFF. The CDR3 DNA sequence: TGTGCCAGCAGTAGCCGGGACAGTACGTCCGCCGGGGAGCTGTTTTTT.

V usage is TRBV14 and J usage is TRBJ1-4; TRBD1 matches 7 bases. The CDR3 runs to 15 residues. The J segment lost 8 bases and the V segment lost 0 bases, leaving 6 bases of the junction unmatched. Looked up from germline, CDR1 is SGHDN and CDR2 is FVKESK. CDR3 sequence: CASSQDSGGGEKLFF. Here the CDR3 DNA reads TGTGCCAGCAGCCAAGATTCAGGGGGAGGGGAAAAACTGTTTTTT.

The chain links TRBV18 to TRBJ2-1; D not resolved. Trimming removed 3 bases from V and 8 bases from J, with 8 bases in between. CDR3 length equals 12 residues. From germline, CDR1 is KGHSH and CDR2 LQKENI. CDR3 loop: CASSPSGYEQFF. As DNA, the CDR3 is TGTGCCAGCTCACCCTCTGGCTATGAGCAGTTCTTC.

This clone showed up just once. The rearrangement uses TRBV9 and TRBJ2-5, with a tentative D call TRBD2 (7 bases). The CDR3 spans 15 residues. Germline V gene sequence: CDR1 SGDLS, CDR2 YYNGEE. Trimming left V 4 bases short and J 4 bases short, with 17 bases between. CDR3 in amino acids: CASSPWTRGGETQYF. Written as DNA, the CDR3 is TGTGCCAGCAGCCCCTGGACTAGAGGGGGAGAGACCCAGTACTTC.

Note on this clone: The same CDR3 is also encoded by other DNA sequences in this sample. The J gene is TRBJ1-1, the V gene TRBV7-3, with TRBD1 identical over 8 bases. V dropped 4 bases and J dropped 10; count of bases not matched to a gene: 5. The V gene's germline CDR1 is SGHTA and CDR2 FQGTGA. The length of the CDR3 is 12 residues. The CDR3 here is CASSSGTGRAFF. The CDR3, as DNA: TGTGCCAGCAGCTCAGGGACAGGAAGAGCTTTCTTT.

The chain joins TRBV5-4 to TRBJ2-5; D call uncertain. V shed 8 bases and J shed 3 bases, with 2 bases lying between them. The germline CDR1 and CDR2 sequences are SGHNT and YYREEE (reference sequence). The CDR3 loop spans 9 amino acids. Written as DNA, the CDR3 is TGTGCCAGAAAAGAGACCCAGTACTTC. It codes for CARKETQYF.

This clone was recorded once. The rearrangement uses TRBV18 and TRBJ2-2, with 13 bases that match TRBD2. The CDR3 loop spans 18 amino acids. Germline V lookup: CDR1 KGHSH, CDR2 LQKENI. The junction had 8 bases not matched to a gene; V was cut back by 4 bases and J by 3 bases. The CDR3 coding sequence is TGTGCCAGCTCACTCCGGACTAGCGGGAGTTTGGACACCGGGGAGCTGTTTTTT. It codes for CASSLRTSGSLDTGELFF.

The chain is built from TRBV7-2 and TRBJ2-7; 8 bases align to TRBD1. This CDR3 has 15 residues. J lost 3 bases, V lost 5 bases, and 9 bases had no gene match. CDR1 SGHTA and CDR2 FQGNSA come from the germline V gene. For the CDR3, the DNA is TGTGCCAGCAGCCCCGCCCGAGGGACAGGCTACGAGCAGTACTTC. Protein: CASSPARGTGYEQYF.

CDR3 nucleotide sequence: TGCAGCGTTGAAGATCTCCAACGGGAGGGCCTTTTAGATGAGCAGTTCTTC. It yields the protein CSVEDLQREGLLDEQFF. The genes are TRBV29-1 and TRBJ2-1, with 8 bases aligning to TRBD2. The length of the CDR3 is 17 residues. In germline, CDR1 is SQVTM, CDR2 ANQGSEA. The J segment lost 8 bases and the V segment lost 0 bases, leaving 15 bases of the junction unmatched.

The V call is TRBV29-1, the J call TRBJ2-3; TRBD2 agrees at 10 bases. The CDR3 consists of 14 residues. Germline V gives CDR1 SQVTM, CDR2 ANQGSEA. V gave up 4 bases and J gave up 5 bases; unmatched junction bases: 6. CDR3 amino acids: CSVVLAGGVDTQYF. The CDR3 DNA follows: TGCAGCGTTGTGTTAGCGGGAGGTGTAGATACGCAGTATTTT.